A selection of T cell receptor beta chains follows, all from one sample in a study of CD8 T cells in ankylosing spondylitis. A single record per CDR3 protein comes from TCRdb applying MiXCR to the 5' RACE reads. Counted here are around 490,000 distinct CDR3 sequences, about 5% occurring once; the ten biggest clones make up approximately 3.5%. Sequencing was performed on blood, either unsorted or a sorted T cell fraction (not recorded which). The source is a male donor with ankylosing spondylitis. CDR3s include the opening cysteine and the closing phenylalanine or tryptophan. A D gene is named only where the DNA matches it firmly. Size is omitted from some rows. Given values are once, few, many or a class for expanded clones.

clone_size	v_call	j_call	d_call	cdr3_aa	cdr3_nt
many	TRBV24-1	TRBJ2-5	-	CATSDHQETQYF	TGTGCCACCAGTGATCATCAAGAGACCCAGTACTTC
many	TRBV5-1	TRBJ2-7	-	CASSQDSVSYGEQYF	TGCGCCAGCAGTCAAGACAGCGTCAGCTATGGCGAGCAGTACTTC
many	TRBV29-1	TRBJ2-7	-	CSVESQGSPREQYF	TGCAGCGTTGAATCACAGGGTTCTCCGCGAGAGCAGTACTTC
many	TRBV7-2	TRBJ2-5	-	CASSLVRGGPMYQETQYF	TGTGCCAGCAGCTTAGTGCGTGGGGGACCCATGTACCAAGAGACCCAGTACTTC
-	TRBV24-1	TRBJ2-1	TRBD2	CATSDGRGLAGINEQFF	TGTGCCACCAGTGATGGACGGGGACTAGCGGGGATAAATGAGCAGTTCTTC
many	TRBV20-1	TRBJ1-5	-	CSARGALGKGSNQPQHF	TGCAGTGCTAGGGGTGCCTTGGGGAAGGGCAGCAATCAGCCCCAGCATTTT
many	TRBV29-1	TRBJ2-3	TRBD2	CSFDSGMADTQYF	TGCAGCTTCGATAGCGGGATGGCAGATACGCAGTATTTT
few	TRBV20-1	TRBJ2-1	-	CSAWTTGSENEQFF	TGCAGTGCTTGGACTACAGGGAGCGAAAATGAGCAGTTCTTC
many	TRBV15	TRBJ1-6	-	CATSRGPTLYNSPLHF	TGTGCCACCAGCAGGGGACCGACGCTTTATAATTCACCCCTCCACTTT
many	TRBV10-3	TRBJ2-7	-	CAISRDTTHYEQYF	TGTGCCATCAGTAGGGACACGACTCACTACGAGCAGTACTTC
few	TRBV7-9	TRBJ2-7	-	CASSLDAASYEQYF	TGTGCCAGCAGCTTAGACGCCGCGAGCTACGAGCAGTACTTC
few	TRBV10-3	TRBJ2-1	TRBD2	CAISSPLSGRVVYNEQFF	TGTGCCATCAGTTCCCCTCTTAGCGGGAGGGTCGTCTACAATGAGCAGTTCTTC
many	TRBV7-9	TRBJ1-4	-	CATRGKVKEELFF	TGTGCGACGCGCGGGAAGGTCAAGGAGGAACTGTTTTTT
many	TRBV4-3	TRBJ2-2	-	CASSQDWEGGNTGELFF	TGCGCCAGCAGCCAAGATTGGGAGGGGGGGAACACCGGGGAGCTGTTTTTT
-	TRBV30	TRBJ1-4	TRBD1	CAWSGGTGANEKLFF	TGTGCCTGGAGTGGGGGGACAGGGGCTAATGAAAAACTGTTTTTT
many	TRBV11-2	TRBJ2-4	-	CASSLRGNGIQYF	TGTGCCAGCAGCTTACGGGGAAACGGCATTCAGTACTTC
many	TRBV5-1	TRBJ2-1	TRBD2	CASTGLDPYNEQFF	TGCGCCAGCACGGGACTAGACCCCTACAATGAGCAGTTCTTC
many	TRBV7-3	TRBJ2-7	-	CASTTYEVQYF	TGTGCCAGCACCACCTACGAAGTGCAGTACTTC
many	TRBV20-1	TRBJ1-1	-	CSARGRMRAFF	TGCAGTGCTAGAGGACGGATGCGGGCTTTCTTT
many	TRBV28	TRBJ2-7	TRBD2	CASSRAGGNYEQYF	TGTGCCAGCAGTCGAGCGGGGGGGAACTACGAGCAGTACTTC
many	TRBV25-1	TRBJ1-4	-	CASSYRDPGEKLFF	TGTGCCAGCAGCTACCGGGACCCGGGTGAAAAACTGTTTTTT
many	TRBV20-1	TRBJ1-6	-	CSARYGTSNSPLHF	TGCAGTGCTAGGTATGGGACAAGTAATTCACCCCTCCACTTT
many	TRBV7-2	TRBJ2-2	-	CASSPARTGELFF	TGTGCCAGCAGCCCCGCTAGGACCGGGGAGCTGTTTTTT
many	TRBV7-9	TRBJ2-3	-	CASSFRDRVTQYF	TGTGCCAGCAGCTTTCGTGACCGTGTTACGCAGTATTTT
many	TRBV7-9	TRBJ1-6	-	CASSLGTARSPLHF	TGTGCCAGCAGCTTAGGGACAGCCAGGTCACCCCTCCACTTT
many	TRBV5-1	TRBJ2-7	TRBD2	CASSLAGGPDEQYF	TGCGCCAGCAGCTTAGCGGGAGGGCCTGACGAGCAGTACTTC
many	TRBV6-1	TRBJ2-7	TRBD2	CASSSPTSASSYEQYF	TGTGCCAGCAGCTCCCCGACTAGCGCAAGCTCCTACGAGCAGTACTTC
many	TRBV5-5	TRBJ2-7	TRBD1	CASSSAGQGSYEQYF	TGTGCCAGCAGCAGCGCGGGACAGGGGTCCTACGAGCAGTACTTC
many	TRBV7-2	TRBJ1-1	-	CASSTPGSPGTEAFF	TGTGCCAGCAGCACCCCGGGGAGCCCAGGGACTGAAGCTTTCTTT
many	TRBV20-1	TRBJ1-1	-	CSAREGAAPGNTEAFF	TGCAGTGCTAGAGAAGGGGCCGCCCCGGGAAACACTGAAGCTTTCTTT
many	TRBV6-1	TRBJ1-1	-	CASSLQLPNTEAFF	TGTGCCAGCAGCCTACAGCTGCCGAACACTGAAGCTTTCTTT
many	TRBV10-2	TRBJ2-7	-	CASSEVAESYEQYF	TGCGCCAGCAGTGAGGTAGCGGAGTCCTACGAGCAGTACTTC
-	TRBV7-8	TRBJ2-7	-	CASSSHRTYEQYF	TGTGCCAGCAGCTCCCACAGGACCTACGAGCAGTACTTC
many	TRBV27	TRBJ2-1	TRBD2	CASISSTSGGDNEQFF	TGTGCCAGCATCAGCTCCACTAGCGGGGGGGACAATGAGCAGTTCTTC
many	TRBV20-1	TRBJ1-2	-	CSARDSYPAGTSYGYTF	TGCAGTGCTAGAGACTCATACCCGGCTGGGACATCATATGGCTACACCTTC
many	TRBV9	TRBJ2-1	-	CASSADGSPYNEQFF	TGTGCCAGCAGCGCGGACGGATCGCCGTACAATGAGCAGTTCTTC
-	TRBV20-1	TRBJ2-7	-	CSASYASSYEQYF	TGCAGTGCTAGTTACGCGAGCTCCTACGAGCAGTACTTC
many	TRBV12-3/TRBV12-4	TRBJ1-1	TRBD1	CASSLTGGLGTEAFF	TGTGCCAGCAGTTTGACAGGGGGGCTGGGCACTGAAGCTTTCTTT
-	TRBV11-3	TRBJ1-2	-	CASSQGGIGYTF	TGTGCCAGCAGCCAGGGCGGCATTGGCTACACCTTC
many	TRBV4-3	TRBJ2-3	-	CASSFRAPADTQYF	TGCGCCAGCAGCTTCCGAGCGCCGGCCGATACGCAGTATTTT
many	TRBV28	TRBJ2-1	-	CASKSIVRSYNEQFF	TGTGCCAGCAAGTCGATAGTGCGCTCCTACAATGAGCAGTTCTTC
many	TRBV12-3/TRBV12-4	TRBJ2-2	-	CASSHPGTGELFF	TGTGCCAGCAGTCATCCAGGGACCGGGGAGCTGTTTTTT
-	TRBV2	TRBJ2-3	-	CASSGRFGTDTQYF	TGTGCCAGCAGTGGACGCTTTGGAACAGATACGCAGTATTTT
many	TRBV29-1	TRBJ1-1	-	CSVSRRTEAFF	TGCAGCGTTTCACGACGGACAGAAGCTTTCTTT
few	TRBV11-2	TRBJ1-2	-	CASSLAPAGYGYTF	TGTGCCAGCAGCTTAGCCCCAGCGGGTTATGGCTACACCTTC
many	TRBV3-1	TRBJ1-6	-	CASSQNTFYSPLHF	TGTGCCAGCAGCCAAAACACCTTCTATTCACCCCTCCACTTT
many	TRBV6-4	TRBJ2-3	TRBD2	CASSDSSRLAGTISTDTQYF	TGTGCCAGCAGTGACTCGAGTCGACTAGCGGGGACTATTAGCACAGATACGCAGTATTTT